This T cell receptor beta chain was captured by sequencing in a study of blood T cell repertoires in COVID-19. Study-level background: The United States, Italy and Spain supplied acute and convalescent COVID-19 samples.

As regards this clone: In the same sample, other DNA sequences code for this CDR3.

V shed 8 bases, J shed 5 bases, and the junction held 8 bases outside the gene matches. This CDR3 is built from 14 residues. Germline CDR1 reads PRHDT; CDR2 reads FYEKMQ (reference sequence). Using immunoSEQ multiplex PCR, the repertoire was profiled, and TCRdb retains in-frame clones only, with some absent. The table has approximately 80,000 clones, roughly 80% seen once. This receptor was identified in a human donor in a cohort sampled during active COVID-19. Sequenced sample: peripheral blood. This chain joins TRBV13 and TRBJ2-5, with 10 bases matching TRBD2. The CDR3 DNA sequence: TGTGCCAGCGGGGAGCGGGGGGGTCGGGAGACCCAGTACTTC. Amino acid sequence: CASGERGGRETQYF. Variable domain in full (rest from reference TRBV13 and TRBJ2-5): AAGVIQSPRHLIKEKRETATLKCYPIPRHDTVYWYQQGPGQDPQFLISFYEKMQSDKGSIPDRFSAQQFSDYHSELNMSSLELGDSALYFCASGERGGRETQYFGPGTRLLVL.